This T cell receptor beta chain was documented in a study of T cells in Graves' hyperthyroidism and ophthalmopathy. RNA transcripts served as the template for amplifying TCR beta CDR3 regions. First-round RT-PCR with HTBI primers amplified the TCR CDR3 region. Each CDR3 protein is one row after TCRdb ran MiXCR on the multiplex PCR reads. The sample includes about 380,000 distinct CDR3 sequences, 18% of them seen just once. V was clipped by 3 bases and J by 0 bases, with 15 bases between them. Per germline, CDR1 LGHDT and CDR2 YNNKEL (reference sequence). CDR3 length: 17 residues. Researchers barred patients who had uncontrolled infection, other autoimmune disease, pregnancy or lactation. This clonotype was seen ten or more times.

The sequence was obtained from a man aged 18 to 29 with Graves' ophthalmopathy. The V call is TRBV3-1, the J call TRBJ1-5, with D unresolved. Input material: blood. CDR3 in amino acids: CASSHGRLTDSNQPQHF. CDR3 DNA sequence: TGTGCCAGCAGCCACGGACGCCTTACAGATAGCAATCAGCCCCAGCATTTT.